The source of this T cell receptor beta chain is a study of T cell changes during pregnancy in multiple sclerosis. The CDR3 contains 16 residues. Germline CDR1 and CDR2: SGDLS and YYNGEE. V lost 0 bases and J lost 2, with 13 bases in between. Here immunoSEQ multiplex PCR was the method, and the copy in TCRdb shows in-frame clones only, minus some. This table holds tens of thousands of clones, approximately 92% found once. The chain joins TRBV9 to TRBJ2-3, with D possibly matching TRBD2 (6 bases). The receptor was derived from a female donor with multiple sclerosis, enrolled in a pregnancy study. This material consisted of peripheral blood, taken in the first trimester of pregnancy. The CDR3 reads CASSVEVAETTDTQYF. The CDR3 nucleotides are TGTGCCAGCAGCGTAGAAGTAGCGGAAACCACAGATACGCAGTATTTT.